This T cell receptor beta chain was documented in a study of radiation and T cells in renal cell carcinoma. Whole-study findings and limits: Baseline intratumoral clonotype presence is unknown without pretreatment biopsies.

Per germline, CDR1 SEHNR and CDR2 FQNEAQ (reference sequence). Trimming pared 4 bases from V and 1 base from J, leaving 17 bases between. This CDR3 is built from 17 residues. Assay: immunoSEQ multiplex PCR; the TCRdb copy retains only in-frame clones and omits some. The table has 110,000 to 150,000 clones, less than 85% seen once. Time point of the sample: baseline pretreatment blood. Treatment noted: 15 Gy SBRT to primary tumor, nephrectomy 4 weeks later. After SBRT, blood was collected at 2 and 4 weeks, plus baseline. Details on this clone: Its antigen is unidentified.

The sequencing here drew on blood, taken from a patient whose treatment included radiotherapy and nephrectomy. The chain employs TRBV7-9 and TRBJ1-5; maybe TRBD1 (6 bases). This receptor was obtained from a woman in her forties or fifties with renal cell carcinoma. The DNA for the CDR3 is TGTGCCAGCAGCTCCGGGACAACCGCGGGGAGCAATCAGCCCCAGCATTTT. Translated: CASSSGTTAGSNQPQHF.